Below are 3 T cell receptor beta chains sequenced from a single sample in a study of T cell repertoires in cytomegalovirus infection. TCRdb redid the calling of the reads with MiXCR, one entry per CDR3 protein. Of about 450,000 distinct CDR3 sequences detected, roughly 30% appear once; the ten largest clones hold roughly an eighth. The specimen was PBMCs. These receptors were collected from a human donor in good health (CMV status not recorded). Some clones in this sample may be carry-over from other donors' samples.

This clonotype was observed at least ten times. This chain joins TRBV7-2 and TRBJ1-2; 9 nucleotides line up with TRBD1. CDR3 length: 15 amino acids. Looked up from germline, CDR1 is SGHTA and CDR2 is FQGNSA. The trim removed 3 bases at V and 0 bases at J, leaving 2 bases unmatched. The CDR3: CASSFGDRANYGYTF. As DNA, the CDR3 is TGTGCCAGCAGCTTTGGGGACAGGGCTAACTATGGCTACACCTTC.

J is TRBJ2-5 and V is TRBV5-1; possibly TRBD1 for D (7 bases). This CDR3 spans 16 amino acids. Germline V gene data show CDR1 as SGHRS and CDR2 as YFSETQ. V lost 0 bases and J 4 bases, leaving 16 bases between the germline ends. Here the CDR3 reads CASSLALRQGGETQYF. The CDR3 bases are TGCGCCAGCAGCTTGGCCCTAAGACAGGGAGGAGAGACCCAGTACTTC.

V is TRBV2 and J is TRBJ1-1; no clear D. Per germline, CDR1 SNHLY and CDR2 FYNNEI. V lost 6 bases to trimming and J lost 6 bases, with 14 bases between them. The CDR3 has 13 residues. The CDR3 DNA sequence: TGTGCCAGCAGCCATAGTACGTGGGCTGAAGCTTTCTTT. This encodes CASSHSTWAEAFF.